This T cell receptor (beta chain) was recovered during a study of cytomegalovirus exposure and HLA in healthy donors. The CDR3 is made up of 15 amino acids. Germline assignment: CDR1 SGHDT and CDR2 YYEEEE. The PCR ran on 60 Vbeta and 13 Jbeta primers. The assay was immunoSEQ multiplex PCR, and TCRdb's table has in-frame clones only and misses some. The repertoire holds some 190,000 clones, with over 70% as singletons. This chain links TRBV5-6 with TRBJ2-5; TRBD1 matches 10 bases. The J call may be incorrect, as the DNA end agrees better with TRBJ2-7. This sequence was found in a man between 18 and 29 years old in good health and CMV-seronegative. The sample was PBMCs. CDR3 protein: CASSWGGQGAYEQYF. The DNA of the CDR3 is TGTGCCAGCAGCTGGGGTGGACAGGGGGCCTACGAGCAGTACTTC.